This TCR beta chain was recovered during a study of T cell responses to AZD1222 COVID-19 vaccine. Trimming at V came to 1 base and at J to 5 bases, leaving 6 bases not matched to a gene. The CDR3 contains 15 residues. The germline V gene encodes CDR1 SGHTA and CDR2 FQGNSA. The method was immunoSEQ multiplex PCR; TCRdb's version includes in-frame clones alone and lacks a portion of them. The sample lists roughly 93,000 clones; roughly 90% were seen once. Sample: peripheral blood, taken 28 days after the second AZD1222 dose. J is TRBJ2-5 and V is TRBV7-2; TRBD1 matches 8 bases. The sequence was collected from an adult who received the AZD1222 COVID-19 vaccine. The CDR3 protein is CASSLDRGNGETQYF. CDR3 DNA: TGTGCCAGCAGCTTAGACAGGGGGAATGGGGAGACCCAGTACTTC.